This T cell receptor (beta chain) was recovered during a study of T-cell reconstitution after alpha-beta-depleted transplantation in children. Germline V gives CDR1 DFQATT, CDR2 SNEGSKA (reference sequence). The CDR3 consists of 15 residues. The ends lost 1 base at V and 11 bases at J; junction bases unmatched: 12. This clonotype turned up a few times. TCRbeta library construction was performed incorporating unique molecular identifiers. MiXCR was run by TCRdb on the PCR reads, yielding one entry per CDR3 protein. The profile shows hundreds of thousands of distinct CDR3 sequences, roughly 15% of them singletons.

This TCR was recovered from a human donor who donated a stem cell graft to a child with acute myeloid leukemia. The sample was PBMCs from the stem cell graft donor, taken from the stem cell graft. This rearrangement joins TRBV20-1 to TRBJ2-5; 11 nucleotides align to TRBD2. CDR3: CSARGSASGGPSQYF. The CDR3 DNA follows: TGCAGTGCTAGAGGCTCGGCTAGCGGGGGGCCTAGTCAGTACTTC.